Below, 15 T cell receptor beta chains from the same sample are listed, as sequenced in a study of cytotoxic CD8 clonotypes in ibrutinib-treated CLL. Sequencing was performed with immunoSEQ multiplex PCR; in TCRdb, only in-frame clones are kept and a portion is missing. The repertoire includes hundreds of thousands of clones, 67% of them detected once, and roughly 6.3% sits in the top ten. The sequenced sample was PBMCs, obtained after 36 months of ibrutinib treatment. The receptors were gathered from a human donor with chronic lymphocytic leukemia.

In its sample, this clone was seen a few times. V usage is TRBV6-5 and J usage is TRBJ1-2, with D perhaps TRBD1 (6 bases). Trimming took off 6 bases at V and 0 bases at J, with 14 bases between the two ends. The length of the CDR3 is 15 residues. Germline V gene lookup returns CDR1 MNHEY and CDR2 SVGAGI. DNA for the CDR3: TGTGCCAGCAGCTCAACCGGGACACCTAACTATGGCTACACCTTC. Translation gives CASSSTGTPNYGYTF.

This chain joins TRBV7-2 and TRBJ2-1; D remains unclear. The CDR3 spans 13 residues. Deletions cut 3 bases from V and 8 bases from J, with 11 bases between. Germline CDR1 reads SGHTA; CDR2 reads FQGNSA. CDR3 protein: CASSFWSMDEQFF. CDR3 bases: TGTGCCAGCAGCTTCTGGTCGATGGATGAGCAGTTCTTC.

This clone was detected only a few times. The rearrangement links TRBV9 to TRBJ1-4; no clear D. CDR1 SGDLS and CDR2 YYNGEE come from the germline V gene. This CDR3 is built from 15 residues. Deletions cut 2 bases from V and 4 bases from J, with 12 bases between. The CDR3 DNA reads as TGTGCCAGCAGCGTTGAAGGCGACCTTAATGAAAAACTGTTTTTT. Protein sequence: CASSVEGDLNEKLFF.

This clone has a handful of counts. J is TRBJ1-6 and V is TRBV5-1; D is ambiguous. The CDR3 length is 15 residues. Germline-derived CDR1 and CDR2 are SGHRS and YFSETQ. The V gene lost 0 bases and the J gene lost 4 bases, with 8 bases spanning the gap. CDR3 in DNA: TGCGCCAGCAGCTTGGCTCAGACTTATAATTCACCCCTCCACTTT. This translates into CASSLAQTYNSPLHF.

The chain joins TRBV19 to TRBJ1-6; D gene unclear. V lost 1 base and J 3 bases, leaving 10 bases between the germline ends. This CDR3 spans 16 amino acids. The germline gives CDR1 LNHDA, CDR2 SQIVND (reference sequence). CDR3 sequence (DNA): TGTGCCAGTAGTATAGCGCGGGGATACTATAATTCACCCCTCCACTTT. Translated: CASSIARGYYNSPLHF.

This clone was seen a few times. The chain joins TRBV7-3 to TRBJ2-3; D perhaps matches TRBD1 (6 bases). The V end lost 4 bases, the J end lost 3 bases, and 14 bases lay between the germline ends. Germline V gene lookup returns CDR1 SGHTA and CDR2 FQGTGA. This CDR3 contains 15 residues. The CDR3 here is CASSSRRGGTDTQYF. CDR3 coding DNA: TGTGCCAGCAGCTCGCGGAGAGGGGGTACAGATACGCAGTATTTT.

The rearrangement joins TRBV25-1 to TRBJ2-3; D is perhaps TRBD2 (6 bases). This CDR3 region has 16 residues. CDR1 is MGHDK, CDR2 SYGVNS, per germline. Trimming stripped 4 bases from V and 3 bases from J, with 17 bases between. As DNA, the CDR3 is TGTGCCAGCAGTGTGGGCAGCGGAGGGTTGACAGATACGCAGTATTTT. Translation gives CASSVGSGGLTDTQYF.

This chain joins TRBV12-5 and TRBJ1-1; D gene ambiguous. Trimming pared 4 bases from V and 3 bases from J, leaving 9 bases between. The CDR3 loop spans 13 amino acids. Germline CDR1 and CDR2: LGHNT and FRNRAP. The CDR3 bases are TGTGCTAGTGGTTATGGGATATACACTGAAGCTTTCTTT. This encodes CASGYGIYTEAFF.

The gene calls are TRBV6-1 and TRBJ2-7; D unclear. Trimming took 2 bases from V and 2 from J, leaving 10 bases between them. CDR3 length equals 14 residues. The V gene's germline CDR1 is MNHNS and CDR2 SASEGT. The CDR3 DNA is TGTGCCAGCAGTGAATACTACAGTACCTACGAGCAGTACTTC. Protein: CASSEYYSTYEQYF.

The J gene is TRBJ2-1, the V gene TRBV5-4, with D possibly being TRBD2 (6 bases). Trimming cost V 3 bases and J 8 bases, with 18 bases left between them. The CDR3 totals 15 residues. The V gene's germline CDR1 is SGHNT and CDR2 YYREEE (reference sequence). The CDR3 DNA reads TGTGCCAGCAGCTCCAAGACAGCTAGCGCCGATGAGCAGTTCTTC. This translates into CASSSKTASADEQFF.

This chain links TRBV5-1 with TRBJ2-7, with 9 bases matching TRBD1. V trimming: 4 bases; J trimming: 6 bases; junction bases outside the gene matches: 8. Germline V gene sequence: CDR1 SGHRS, CDR2 YFSETQ. The CDR3 is 14 residues long. CDR3 sequence: CASSGRDREGEQYF. CDR3 bases: TGCGCCAGCAGCGGCCGGGACAGGGAGGGCGAGCAGTACTTC. The full variable domain, with the rest looked up from reference TRBV5-1 and TRBJ2-7, is KAGVTQTPRYLIKTRGQQVTLSCSPISGHRSVSWYQQTPGQGLQFLFEYFSETQRNKGNFPGRFSGRQFSNSRSEMNVSTLELGDSALYLCASSGRDREGEQYFGPGTRLTVT.

The V gene is TRBV28, the J gene TRBJ1-1; no clear D gene. The CDR3 length is 15 residues. V gave up 5 bases and J gave up 3 bases, with 16 bases separating them. Germline assignment: CDR1 MDHEN and CDR2 SYDVKM. CDR3 DNA: TGTGCCAGCAGTCCCTGGCGGGATTGGTACACTGAAGCTTTCTTT. Translated: CASSPWRDWYTEAFF.

Ten or more counts support this clone. The rearrangement joins TRBV19 to TRBJ2-7; 9 positions agree with TRBD1. CDR3 size: 13 residues. Germline V lookup: CDR1 LNHDA, CDR2 SQIVND (reference sequence). Unmatched junction bases numbered 2, after V lost 3 bases and J lost 5 bases. The DNA for the CDR3 is TGTGCCAGTAGTATGGGGACAGGGCACGAGCAGTACTTC. Amino acid sequence: CASSMGTGHEQYF. Together with reference TRBV19 and TRBJ2-7, the CDR3 gives the full variable domain: DGGITQSPKYLFRKEGQNVTLSCEQNLNHDAMYWYRQDPGQGLRLIYYSQIVNDFQKGDIAEGYSVSREKKESFPLTVTSAQKNPTAFYLCASSMGTGHEQYFGPGTRLTVT.

V and J are TRBV6-6 and TRBJ2-7; 7 bases map to TRBD1. V shed 5 bases and J 0 bases; nucleotides not matched to a gene: 10. This CDR3 has 16 amino acids. Germline V gives CDR1 MNHNY, CDR2 SVGAGI (reference sequence). The chain's CDR3 is CASSPKGQVLSYEQYF. The CDR3 DNA reads as TGTGCCAGCAGTCCAAAAGGACAGGTTCTCTCCTACGAGCAGTACTTC.

In DNA form, the CDR3 reads TGTGTCCTTCGGGGGGAGACCCAGTACTTC. Translated: CVLRGETQYF. This sequence joins TRBV7-9 and TRBJ2-5; D perhaps matches TRBD2 (6 bases). Germline V gene data show CDR1 as SEHNR and CDR2 as FQNEAQ (reference sequence). The CDR3 loop spans 10 amino acids. Based on the CDR3 plus reference TRBV7-9 and TRBJ2-5, the full variable domain is DTGVSQNPRHKITKRGQNVTFRCDPISEHNRLYWYRQTLGQGPEFLTYFQNEAQLEKSRLLSDRFSAERPKGSFSTLEIQRTEQGDSAMYLCVLRGETQYFGPGTRLLVL.